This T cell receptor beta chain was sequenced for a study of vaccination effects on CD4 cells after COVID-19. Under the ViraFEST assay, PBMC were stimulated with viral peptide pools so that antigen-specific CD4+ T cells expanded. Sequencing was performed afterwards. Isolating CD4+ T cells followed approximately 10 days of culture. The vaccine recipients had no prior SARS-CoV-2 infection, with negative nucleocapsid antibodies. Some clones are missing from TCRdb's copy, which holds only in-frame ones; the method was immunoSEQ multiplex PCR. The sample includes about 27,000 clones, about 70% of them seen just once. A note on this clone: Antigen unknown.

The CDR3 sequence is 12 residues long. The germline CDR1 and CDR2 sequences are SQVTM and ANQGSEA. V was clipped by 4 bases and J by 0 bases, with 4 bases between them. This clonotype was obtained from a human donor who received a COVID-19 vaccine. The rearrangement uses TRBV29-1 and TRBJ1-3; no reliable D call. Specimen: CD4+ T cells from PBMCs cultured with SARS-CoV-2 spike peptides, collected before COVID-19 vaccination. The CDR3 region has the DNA TGCAGCGTTGCCGTCTCTGGAAACACCATATATTTT. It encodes CSVAVSGNTIYF.